This T cell receptor beta chain derives from a study of control samples from healthy donors and cancer patients (dated by TCRdb to 2020 to 2021). From cysteine to phenylalanine, the CDR3 is 15 amino acids long. Of the read, only the CDR3 DNA is kept; its 45 bases are in frame from base 1. The CDR1 and CDR2 encoded by the germline V gene are MNHEY and SVGAGI. V is trimmed back by 1 base and J by 6 bases, and the junction contains 5 bases that no gene match accounts for. With respect to this clone: Its specific antigen is unknown. Base qualities are not at hand, and no much larger clone is one base apart.

Libraries were prepared through the immunoSEQ multiplex PCR assay. TCRdb provides this immuneACCESS table in a form limited to in-frame rearrangements. Some clones are lacking; in checked studies, under half of them reflect an unresolved V gene, and why the rest are absent is not known. The sample records around 93,000 clones, roughly 92% of which are singletons. The top ten clones comprise about 2.9% of the sample. The sequencing input was blood. The sequence was obtained from a human donor in good health. The donor label of this sample is uncertain. The chain links TRBV6-5 with TRBJ1-2, and 10 bases in between align with TRBD1. The CDR3 sequence is CASSYYAGTGDGYTF. The DNA reads as follows: TGTGCCAGCAGTTACTACGCCGGGACAGGGGATGGCTACACCTTC.